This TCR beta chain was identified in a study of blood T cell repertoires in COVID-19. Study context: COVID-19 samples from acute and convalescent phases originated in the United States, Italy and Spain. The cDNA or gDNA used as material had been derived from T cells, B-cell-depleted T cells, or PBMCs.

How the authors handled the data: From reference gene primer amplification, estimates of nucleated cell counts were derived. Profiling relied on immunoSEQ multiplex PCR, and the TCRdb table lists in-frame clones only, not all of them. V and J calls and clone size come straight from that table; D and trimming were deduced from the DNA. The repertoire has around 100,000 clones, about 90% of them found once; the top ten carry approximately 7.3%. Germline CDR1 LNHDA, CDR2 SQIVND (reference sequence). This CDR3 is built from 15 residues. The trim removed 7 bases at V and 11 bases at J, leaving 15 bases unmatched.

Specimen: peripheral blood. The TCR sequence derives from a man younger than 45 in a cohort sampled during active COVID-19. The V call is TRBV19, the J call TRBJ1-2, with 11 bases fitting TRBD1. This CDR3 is CASTGRGTGGYWYTF. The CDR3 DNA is TGTGCCAGTACCGGCCGCGGGACAGGGGGATATTGGTACACCTTC.